Listed here are 16 T cell receptor beta chains from one sample, sequenced in a study of cytomegalovirus exposure and HLA in healthy donors. Both 60 Vbeta primers and 13 Jbeta primers went into the PCR. Method: immunoSEQ multiplex PCR; TCRdb's copy keeps in-frame clones and lacks some. This table holds around 200,000 clones, approximately 59% found once. The sequenced sample was PBMCs. These receptor sequences come from a man aged 40-55 years in good health and CMV-seronegative.

This clone showed up just a few times. The V and J genes are TRBV7-2 and TRBJ1-5; 8 positions match TRBD1. V dropped 4 bases and J dropped 6; count of bases not matched to a gene: 5. Germline CDR1 SGHTA, CDR2 FQGNSA. CDR3 length: 14 amino acids. The DNA for the CDR3 is TGTGCCAGCAGCTCGGACAGGGACGGTCAGCCCCAGCATTTT. This gives the protein CASSSDRDGQPQHF.

The J gene is TRBJ2-3, the V gene TRBV5-1, with D possibly TRBD2 on 6 matching bases. The CDR3 extends over 14 amino acids. In germline, CDR1 is SGHRS, CDR2 YFSETQ. V gave up 5 bases and J gave up 1 base, with 11 bases separating them. The CDR3 nucleotides read TGCGCCAGCAGGCGGCGGGACCGCACAGATACGCAGTATTTT. Protein sequence: CASRRRDRTDTQYF.

This chain connects TRBV6-5 to TRBJ1-2; 7 bases match TRBD1. Germline values: CDR1 MNHEY, CDR2 SVGAGI. The V gene end was trimmed by 6 bases and the J gene end by 2 bases; junction bases not matched to a gene: 6. The CDR3 runs to 14 residues. The CDR3 DNA follows: TGTGCCAGCAGACGTAGACAGGGAAACTATGGCTACACCTTC. Its translation is CASRRRQGNYGYTF.

The rearrangement joins TRBV7-2 to TRBJ2-1; 9 bases match TRBD2. Losses at the gene ends were 1 base for V and 8 bases for J; bases not matched to a gene: 9. The CDR3 sequence is 16 residues long. CDR1 is SGHTA and CDR2 is FQGNSA in the germline V gene. The CDR3 DNA is TGTGCCAGCAGCTTAGAGTGGCGGGGGGGCCGAGATGAGCAGTTCTTC. Encoded protein: CASSLEWRGGRDEQFF.

The rearrangement links TRBV6-5 to TRBJ1-3; no clear D. Germline V gives CDR1 MNHEY, CDR2 SVGAGI. This CDR3 contains 15 residues. The germline V and J ends were trimmed by 0 bases and 5 bases, with 11 bases remaining between them. The CDR3 DNA follows: TGTGCCAGCAGTTACTCGACCCAGGCCCGAAACACCATATATTTT. Residues: CASSYSTQARNTIYF.

This clone was seen a handful of times. This sequence joins TRBV7-2 and TRBJ1-2, with TRBD1 matching 8 bases. CDR3 length: 17 amino acids. V lost 2 bases to trimming and J lost 0 bases; unmatched junction nucleotides: 8. Germline lookup yields CDR1 SGHTA and CDR2 FQGNSA. The CDR3 DNA is TGTGCCAGCAGCTTAACGGCAGGGGGCGGAGCTAACTATGGCTACACCTTC. Residues: CASSLTAGGGANYGYTF.

This sequence joins TRBV13 and TRBJ1-5, with unresolved D. The length of the CDR3 is 13 residues. Trimming took 3 bases from V and 5 from J, leaving 8 bases between them. CDR1 is PRHDT, CDR2 FYEKMQ, per germline (reference sequence). CDR3 coding DNA: TGTGCCAGCAGCTTGGGAGGGCATCAGCCCCAGCATTTT. As protein: CASSLGGHQPQHF.

This clone was detected a few times. The V call is TRBV7-2, the J call TRBJ2-3; D uncertain. CDR1 and CDR2 (germline): SGHTA, FQGNSA. V gave up 7 bases and J gave up 0 bases, with 11 bases separating them. The CDR3 has 14 amino acids. CDR3 bases: TGTGCCAGCAACTGGGCAGATAGCACAGATACGCAGTATTTT. The encoded protein is CASNWADSTDTQYF.

Only a few counts were recorded for this clone. CDR3 bases: TGTGCCAGCAGTTACCGAGTGGCAGAGGGCCAGGATGGCTACACCTTC. Its translation is CASSYRVAEGQDGYTF. The V and J genes are TRBV6-5 and TRBJ1-2; D remains unclear. This CDR3 spans 16 amino acids. V shed 2 bases and J shed 6 bases, with 19 bases lying between them. Germline assignment: CDR1 MNHEY and CDR2 SVGAGI.

This clone was seen only a few times. J is TRBJ1-2 and V is TRBV7-2, with no clear D. Germline CDR1 is SGHTA and CDR2 is FQGNSA. This CDR3 comprises 16 residues. V was clipped by 2 bases and J by 0 bases, with 13 bases between them. CDR3 region: CASSLRFRGANYGYTF. CDR3 DNA: TGTGCCAGCAGCTTACGTTTTCGCGGAGCTAACTATGGCTACACCTTC.

In its sample, this clone was seen a few times. This chain uses TRBV7-2 with TRBJ1-2; TRBD1 aligns across 7 bases. This CDR3 region has 16 residues. Per the germline V gene, CDR1 is SGHTA and CDR2 is FQGNSA. V lost 2 bases, J lost 2 bases, and 8 bases stayed unmatched. The CDR3 region is CASSLHGGGGNYGYTF. The CDR3 DNA is TGTGCCAGCAGCTTACATGGTGGAGGGGGCAACTATGGCTACACCTTC.

The gene calls are TRBV27 and TRBJ2-2; 8 bases line up with TRBD2. This CDR3 is built from 16 residues. Germline CDR1 reads MNHEY; CDR2 reads SMNVEV (reference sequence). V lost 7 bases to trimming and J lost 7 bases; unmatched junction nucleotides: 14. Here the CDR3 DNA reads TGTGCCAGCAAGGGTAGCGGGGTGTACACGGACGGGGAGCTGTTTTTT. Its translation: CASKGSGVYTDGELFF.

The genes are TRBV9 and TRBJ2-1; 9 bases match TRBD2. This CDR3 region has 16 residues. Germline V gene lookup returns CDR1 SGDLS and CDR2 YYNGEE. V gave up 2 bases and J gave up 4 bases; unmatched junction bases: 7. The CDR3 loop reads CASSVSPSGVYNEQFF. DNA for the CDR3: TGTGCCAGCAGCGTTTCCCCTAGCGGGGTTTACAATGAGCAGTTCTTC.

V gene TRBV18 combines with J gene TRBJ2-5; 8 bases are shared with TRBD2. Per germline, CDR1 KGHSH and CDR2 LQKENI. The length of the CDR3 is 14 residues. The ends lost 1 base at V and 5 bases at J; junction bases unmatched: 3. This CDR3 reads CASSPLSGEETQYF. In nucleotides, the CDR3 is TGTGCCAGCTCACCACTTAGCGGGGAGGAGACCCAGTACTTC. Full variable domain (outside the CDR3, taken from reference TRBV18 and TRBJ2-5): NAGVMQNPRHLVRRRGQEARLRCSPMKGHSHVYWYRQLPEEGLKFMVYLQKENIIDESGMPKERFSAEFPKEGPSILRIQQVVRGDSAAYFCASSPLSGEETQYFGPGTRLLVL.

CDR3 sequence: CASSFGVGEQYF. In nucleotides, the CDR3 is TGTGCCAGCAGCTTCGGGGTTGGCGAGCAGTACTTC. The rearrangement joins TRBV7-2 to TRBJ2-7, with D tentatively TRBD2 (5 bases). The length of the CDR3 is 12 residues. V was clipped by 3 bases and J by 6 bases, with 9 bases between them. Germline CDR1 SGHTA, CDR2 FQGNSA. Together with reference TRBV7-2 and TRBJ2-7, the CDR3 gives the full variable domain: GAGVSQSPSNKVTEKGKDVELRCDPISGHTALYWYRQSLGQGLEFLIYFQGNSAPDKSGLPSDRFSAERTGGSVSTLTIQRTQQEDSAVYLCASSFGVGEQYFGPGTRLTVT.

This chain links TRBV4-1 with TRBJ2-2; a possible D gene is TRBD1 (5 bases). Between the trimmed V and J ends, which lost 0 bases and 5 bases, there was a span of 13 bases. This CDR3 comprises 16 residues. Germline V CDR1 and CDR2: MGHRA, YSYEKL. In DNA, the CDR3 is TGCGCCAGCAGCCAAGATCATGGGGCGCGGACCGGGGAGCTGTTTTTT. Protein sequence: CASSQDHGARTGELFF.